These 8 T cell receptor beta chains share one sample of origin, sequenced in a study of blood T cell repertoires in COVID-19. Generated by immunoSEQ multiplex PCR, the TCRdb table keeps only in-frame clones and is missing some. The sample shows fewer than 200,000 clones, about 90% of them seen only once. The sequenced material came from PBMCs or T cells enriched from blood (not recorded which). Receptor source: a human donor with acute COVID-19. The donor label of this sample is uncertain.

The chain recombines TRBV9 with TRBJ1-4; D gene ambiguous. The germline gives CDR1 SGDLS, CDR2 YYNGEE. Trimming took off 3 bases at V and 5 bases at J, with 11 bases between the two ends. The length of the CDR3 is 14 residues. In DNA, the CDR3 is TGTGCCAGCAGCGGGCGGGCGGAAAATGAAAAACTGTTTTTT. It specifies CASSGRAENEKLFF. The variable domain in full, completed from reference TRBV9 and TRBJ1-4, reads DSGVTQTPKHLITATGQRVTLRCSPRSGDLSVYWYQQSLDQGLQFLIQYYNGEERAKGNILERFSAQQFPDLHSELNLSSLELGDSALYFCASSGRAENEKLFFGSGTQLSVL.

This rearrangement joins TRBV10-1 to TRBJ2-2; possible D gene TRBD2, 5 bases. From germline, CDR1 is WNHNN and CDR2 SYGVQD (reference sequence). There are 15 residues in the CDR3. With 4 bases removed from V and 7 bases from J, the gap between germline ends came to 16 bases. The CDR3 spells CASSGSTGNGGELFF. CDR3 DNA sequence: TGCGCCAGCAGTGGTAGCACGGGGAACGGCGGGGAGCTGTTTTTT.

V gene TRBV18 combines with J gene TRBJ1-1; TRBD1 matches at 8 bases. CDR1 and CDR2 (germline): KGHSH, LQKENI. Trimming cost V 6 bases and J 6 bases; bases outside gene matches: 6. This CDR3 spans 13 amino acids. The DNA of the CDR3 is TGTGCCAGCTCCCCAGGGGGCTTGGCTGAAGCTTTCTTT. It yields the protein CASSPGGLAEAFF. The full variable domain, its missing parts supplied by reference TRBV18 and TRBJ1-1, is NAGVMQNPRHLVRRRGQEARLRCSPMKGHSHVYWYRQLPEEGLKFMVYLQKENIIDESGMPKERFSAEFPKEGPSILRIQQVVRGDSAAYFCASSPGGLAEAFFGQGTRLTVV.

Only one count was recorded for this clone. The CDR3 DNA is TGTGCCATCAGGACAGGGTCGGATGAAAAACTGTTTTTT. It encodes CAIRTGSDEKLFF. The chain has TRBV10-3 and TRBJ1-4, with 7 bases matching TRBD1. Germline trimming cut 6 bases from V and 6 bases from J; bases unmatched to any gene: 4. Germline V gene data show CDR1 as ENHRY and CDR2 as SYGVKD. The CDR3 length is 13 residues.

This rearrangement joins TRBV2 to TRBJ2-7, with 8 bases aligning to TRBD1. The germline V gene encodes CDR1 SNHLY and CDR2 FYNNEI. The trim removed 0 bases at V and 3 bases at J, leaving 7 bases unmatched. The CDR3 totals 16 residues. The CDR3 here is CASSEALGGQDYEQYF. The CDR3 DNA sequence: TGTGCCAGCAGTGAAGCTCTTGGGGGACAGGACTACGAGCAGTACTTC. Full variable domain (remainder filled in from reference TRBV2 and TRBJ2-7): EPEVTQTPSHQVTQMGQEVILRCVPISNHLYFYWYRQILGQKVEFLVSFYNNEISEKSEIFDDQFSVERPDGSNFTLKIRSTKLEDSAMYFCASSEALGGQDYEQYFGPGTRLTVT.

V is TRBV27 and J is TRBJ1-4; 8 bases fit TRBD1. The CDR3 covers 15 residues. The J segment lost 0 bases and the V segment lost 9 bases, leaving 6 bases of the junction unmatched. Germline loops: CDR1 MNHEY, CDR2 SMNVEV (reference sequence). CDR3 in DNA: TGTGCCAGTACCGACAGGGGTTCAACTAATGAAAAACTGTTTTTT. Translated: CASTDRGSTNEKLFF.

The chain employs TRBV12-3 or TRBV12-4 and TRBJ2-3; the D gene is possibly TRBD2 (5 bases). The V and J ends lost 3 bases and 8 bases respectively, with 9 bases between them. CDR3 size: 12 residues. As DNA, the CDR3 is TGTGCCAGCAGTTTGGACTCGAGTACGCAGTATTTT. Amino acids: CASSLDSSTQYF.

V usage is TRBV5-1 and J usage is TRBJ1-5, with a weak D call TRBD1 (5 bases). Trimming took off 3 bases at V and 7 bases at J, with 11 bases between the two ends. Germline V lookup: CDR1 SGHRS, CDR2 YFSETQ. This CDR3 is built from 13 residues. CDR3 bases: TGCGCCAGCAGCTATACCGGGGGGCAGCCCCAGCATTTT. Translation: CASSYTGGQPQHF.